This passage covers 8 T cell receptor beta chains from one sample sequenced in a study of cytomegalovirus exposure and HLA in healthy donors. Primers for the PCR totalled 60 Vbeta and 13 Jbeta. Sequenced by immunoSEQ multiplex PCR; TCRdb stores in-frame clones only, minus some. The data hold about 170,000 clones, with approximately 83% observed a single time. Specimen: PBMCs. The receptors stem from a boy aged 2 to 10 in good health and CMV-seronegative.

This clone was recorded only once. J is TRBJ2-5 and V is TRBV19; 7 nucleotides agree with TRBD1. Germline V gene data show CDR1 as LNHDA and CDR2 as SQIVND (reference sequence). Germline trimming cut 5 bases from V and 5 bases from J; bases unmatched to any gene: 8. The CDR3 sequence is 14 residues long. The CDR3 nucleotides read TGTGCCAGTAGTTCTCGACAGGGTTCGGAGACCCAGTACTTC. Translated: CASSSRQGSETQYF.

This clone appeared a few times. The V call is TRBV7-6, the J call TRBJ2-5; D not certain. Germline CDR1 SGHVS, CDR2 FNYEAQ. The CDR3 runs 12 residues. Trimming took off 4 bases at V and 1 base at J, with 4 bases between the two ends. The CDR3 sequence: CASSSIQETQYF. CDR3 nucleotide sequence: TGTGCCAGCAGCTCCATCCAAGAGACCCAGTACTTC. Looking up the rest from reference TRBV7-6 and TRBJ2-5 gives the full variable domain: GAGVSQSPRYKVTKRGQDVALRCDPISGHVSLYWYRQALGQGPEFLTYFNYEAQQDKSGLPNDRFSAERPEGSISTLTIQRTEQRDSAMYRCASSSIQETQYFGPGTRLLVL.

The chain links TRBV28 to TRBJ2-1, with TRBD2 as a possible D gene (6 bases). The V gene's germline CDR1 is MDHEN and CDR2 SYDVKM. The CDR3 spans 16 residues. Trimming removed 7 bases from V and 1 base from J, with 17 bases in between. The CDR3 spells CASTSSERASYNEQFF. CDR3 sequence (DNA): TGTGCCAGCACATCTAGCGAACGAGCTTCCTACAATGAGCAGTTCTTC.

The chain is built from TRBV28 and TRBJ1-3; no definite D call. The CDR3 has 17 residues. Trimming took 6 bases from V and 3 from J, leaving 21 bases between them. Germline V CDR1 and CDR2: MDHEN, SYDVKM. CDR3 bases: TGTGCCAGCAGACAAGATTTGAGGGAATTAAGTGGAAACACCATATATTTT. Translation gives CASRQDLRELSGNTIYF.

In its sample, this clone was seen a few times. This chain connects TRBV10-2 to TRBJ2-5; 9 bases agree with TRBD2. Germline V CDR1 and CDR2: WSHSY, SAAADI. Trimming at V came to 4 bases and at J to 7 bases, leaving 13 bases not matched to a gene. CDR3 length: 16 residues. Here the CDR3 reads CASSAPSGGTMGTQYF. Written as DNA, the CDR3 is TGCGCCAGCAGTGCCCCGAGCGGGGGGACAATGGGGACCCAGTACTTC.

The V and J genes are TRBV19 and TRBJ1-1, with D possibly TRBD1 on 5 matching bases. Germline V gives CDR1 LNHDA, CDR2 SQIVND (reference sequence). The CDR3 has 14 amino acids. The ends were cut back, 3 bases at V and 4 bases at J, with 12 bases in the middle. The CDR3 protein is CASSIIIRATEAFF. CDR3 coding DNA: TGTGCCAGTAGTATTATAATCAGGGCCACTGAAGCTTTCTTT.

The chain's CDR3 is CASRRAGTSGGEETQYF. The CDR3 nucleotides are TGTGCCAGCAGGCGGGCGGGTACTAGCGGGGGGGAAGAGACCCAGTACTTC. The chain carries TRBV2 and TRBJ2-5; 13 bases match TRBD2. V was clipped by 6 bases and J by 3 bases; unmatched bases: 10. Germline assignment: CDR1 SNHLY and CDR2 FYNNEI. The CDR3 has 17 residues.

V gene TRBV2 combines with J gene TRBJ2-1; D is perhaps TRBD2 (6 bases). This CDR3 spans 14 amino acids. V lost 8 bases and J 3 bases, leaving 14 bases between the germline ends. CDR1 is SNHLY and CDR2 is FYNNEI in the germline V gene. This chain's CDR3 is CASCPLAIYNEQFF. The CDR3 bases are TGTGCCAGCTGCCCGCTAGCGATCTACAATGAGCAGTTCTTC.